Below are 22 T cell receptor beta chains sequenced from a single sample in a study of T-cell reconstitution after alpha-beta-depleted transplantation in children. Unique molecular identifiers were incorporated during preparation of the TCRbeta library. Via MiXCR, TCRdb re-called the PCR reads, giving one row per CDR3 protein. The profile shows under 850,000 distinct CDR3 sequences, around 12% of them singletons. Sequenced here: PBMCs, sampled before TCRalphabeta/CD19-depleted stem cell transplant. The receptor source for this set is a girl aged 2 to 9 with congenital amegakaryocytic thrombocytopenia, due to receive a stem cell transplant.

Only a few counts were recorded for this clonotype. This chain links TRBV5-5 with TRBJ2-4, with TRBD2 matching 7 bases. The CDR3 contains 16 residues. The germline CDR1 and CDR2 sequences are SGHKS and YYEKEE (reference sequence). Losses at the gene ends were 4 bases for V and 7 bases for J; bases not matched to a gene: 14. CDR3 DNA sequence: TGTGCCAGCAGCCTTTTGGGTCAGACGCGGGGGAACATTCAGTACTTC. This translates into CASSLLGQTRGNIQYF. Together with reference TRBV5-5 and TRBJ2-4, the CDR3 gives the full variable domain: DAGVTQSPTHLIKTRGQQVTLRCSPISGHKSVSWYQQVLGQGPQFIFQYYEKEERGRGNFPDRFSARQFPNYSSELNVNALLLGDSALYLCASSLLGQTRGNIQYFGAGTRLSVL.

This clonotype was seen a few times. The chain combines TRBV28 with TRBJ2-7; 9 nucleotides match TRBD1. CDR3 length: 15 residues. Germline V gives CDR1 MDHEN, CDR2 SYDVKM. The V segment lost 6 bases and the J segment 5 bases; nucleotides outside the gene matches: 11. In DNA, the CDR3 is TGTGCCAGCAGGACTCCCGGGACAGGGATTGACGAGCAGTACTTC. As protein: CASRTPGTGIDEQYF.

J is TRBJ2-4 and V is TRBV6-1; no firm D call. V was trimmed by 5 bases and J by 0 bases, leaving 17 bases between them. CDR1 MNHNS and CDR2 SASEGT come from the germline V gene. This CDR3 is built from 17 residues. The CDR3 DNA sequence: TGTGCCAGCAGTATCTTTTCGACACAACTAGCCAAAAACATTCAGTACTTC. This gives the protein CASSIFSTQLAKNIQYF.

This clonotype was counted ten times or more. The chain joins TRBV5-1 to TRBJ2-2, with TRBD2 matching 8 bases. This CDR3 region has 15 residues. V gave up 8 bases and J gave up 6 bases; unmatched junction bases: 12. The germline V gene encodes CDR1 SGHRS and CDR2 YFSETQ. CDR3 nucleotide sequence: TGCGCCAGTGGGCCTCCCGGCGGGAGGTCCGGGGAGCTGTTTTTT. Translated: CASGPPGGRSGELFF.

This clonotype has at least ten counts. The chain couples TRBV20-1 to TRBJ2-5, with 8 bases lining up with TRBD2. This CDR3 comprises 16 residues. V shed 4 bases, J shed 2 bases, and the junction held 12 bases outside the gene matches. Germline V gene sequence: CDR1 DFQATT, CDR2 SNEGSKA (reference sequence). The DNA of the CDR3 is TGCAGTGCTATAGACCTAGCGGGTTCGCCGCAAGAGACCCAGTACTTC. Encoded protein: CSAIDLAGSPQETQYF.

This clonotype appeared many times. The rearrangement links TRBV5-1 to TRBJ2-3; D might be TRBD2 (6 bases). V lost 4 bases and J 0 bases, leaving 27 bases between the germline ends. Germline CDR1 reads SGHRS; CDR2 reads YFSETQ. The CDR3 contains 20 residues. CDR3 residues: CASSSLPRVAAQMSTDTQYF. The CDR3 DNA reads TGCGCCAGCAGCAGCCTCCCGAGGGTAGCGGCTCAGATGAGCACAGATACGCAGTATTTT.

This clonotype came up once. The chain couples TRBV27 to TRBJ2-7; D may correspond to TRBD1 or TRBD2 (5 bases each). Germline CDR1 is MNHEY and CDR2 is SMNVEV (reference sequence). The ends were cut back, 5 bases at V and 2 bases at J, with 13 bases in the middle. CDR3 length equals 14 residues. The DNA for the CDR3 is TGTGCCAGCAGTAACCGGGACGGCCCCTACGAGCAGTACTTC. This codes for CASSNRDGPYEQYF.

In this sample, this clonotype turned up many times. The CDR3, as DNA: TGTGCCACCGGGACTGGTAACACCGGGGAGCTGTTTTTT. Amino acid sequence: CATGTGNTGELFF. The chain joins TRBV7-9 to TRBJ2-2, with D tentatively TRBD2 (6 bases). The germline gives CDR1 SEHNR, CDR2 FQNEAQ (reference sequence). The length of the CDR3 is 13 residues. V was cut by 10 bases and J by 2 bases, with 11 bases left in between.

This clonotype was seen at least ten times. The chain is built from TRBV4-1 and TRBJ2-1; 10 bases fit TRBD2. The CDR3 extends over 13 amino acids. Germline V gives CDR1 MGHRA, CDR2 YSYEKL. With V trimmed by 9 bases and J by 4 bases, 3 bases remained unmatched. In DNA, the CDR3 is TGCGCCAGTGGACTAGCGGTTTACAATGAGCAGTTCTTC. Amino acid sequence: CASGLAVYNEQFF.

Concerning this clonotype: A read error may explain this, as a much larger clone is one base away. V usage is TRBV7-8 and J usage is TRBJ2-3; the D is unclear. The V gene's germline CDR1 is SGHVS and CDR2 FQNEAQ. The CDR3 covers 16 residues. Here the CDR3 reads CASSTGGPFDTDTRYF. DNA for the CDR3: TGTGCCAGCAGCACGGGCGGACCATTTGACACAGATACGCGGTATTTT. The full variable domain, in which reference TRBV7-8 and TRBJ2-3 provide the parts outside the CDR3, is GAGVSQSPRYKVAKRGQDVALRCDPISGHVSLFWYQQALGQGPEFLTYFQNEAQLDKSGLPSDRFFAERPEGSVSTLKIQRTQQEDSAVYLCASSTGGPFDTDTRYFGPGTRLTVL.

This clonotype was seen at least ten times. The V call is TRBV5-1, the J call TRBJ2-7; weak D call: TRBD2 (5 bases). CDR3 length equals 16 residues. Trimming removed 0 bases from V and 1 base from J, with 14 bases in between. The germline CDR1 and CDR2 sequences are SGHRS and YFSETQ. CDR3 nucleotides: TGCGCCAGCAGCTTGGGGTTGTCTCCGGGGTCCTACGAGCAGTACTTC. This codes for CASSLGLSPGSYEQYF.

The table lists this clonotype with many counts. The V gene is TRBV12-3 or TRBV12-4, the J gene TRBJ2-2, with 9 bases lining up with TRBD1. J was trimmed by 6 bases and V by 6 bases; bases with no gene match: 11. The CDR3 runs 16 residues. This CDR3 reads CASRRSPQGASGELFF. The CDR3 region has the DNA TGTGCCAGCAGGCGATCCCCACAGGGGGCCTCCGGGGAGCTGTTTTTT.

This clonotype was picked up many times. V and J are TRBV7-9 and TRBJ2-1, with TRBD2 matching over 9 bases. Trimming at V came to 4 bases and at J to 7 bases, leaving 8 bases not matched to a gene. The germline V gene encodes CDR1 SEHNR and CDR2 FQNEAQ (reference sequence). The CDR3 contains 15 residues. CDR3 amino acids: CASSSNLAGRNEQFF. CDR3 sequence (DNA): TGTGCCAGCAGCTCTAATCTAGCGGGAAGAAATGAGCAGTTCTTC. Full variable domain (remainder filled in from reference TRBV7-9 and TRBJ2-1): DTGVSQNPRHKITKRGQNVTFRCDPISEHNRLYWYRQTLGQGPEFLTYFQNEAQLEKSRLLSDRFSAERPKGSFSTLEIQRTEQGDSAMYLCASSSNLAGRNEQFFGPGTRLTVL.

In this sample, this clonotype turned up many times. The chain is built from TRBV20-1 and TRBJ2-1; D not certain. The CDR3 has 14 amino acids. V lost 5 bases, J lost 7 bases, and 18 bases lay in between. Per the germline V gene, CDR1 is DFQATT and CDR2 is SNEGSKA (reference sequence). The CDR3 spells CSAGSRRYMNEQFF. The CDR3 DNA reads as TGCAGTGCTGGTTCTAGGAGATATATGAATGAGCAGTTCTTC.

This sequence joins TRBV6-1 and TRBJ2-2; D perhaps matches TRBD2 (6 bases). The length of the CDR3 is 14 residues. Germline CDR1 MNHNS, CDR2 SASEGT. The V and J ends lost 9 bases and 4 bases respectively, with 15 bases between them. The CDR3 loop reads CAREGIVSTGELFF. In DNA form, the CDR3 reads TGTGCCAGGGAGGGGATTGTGAGCACCGGGGAGCTGTTTTTT.

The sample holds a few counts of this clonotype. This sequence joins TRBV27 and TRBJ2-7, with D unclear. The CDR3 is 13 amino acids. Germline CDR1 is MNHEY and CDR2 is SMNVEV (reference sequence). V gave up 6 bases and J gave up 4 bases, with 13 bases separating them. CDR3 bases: TGTGCCAGCAGCCCCGTCACTGGATACGAGCAGTACTTC. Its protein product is CASSPVTGYEQYF.

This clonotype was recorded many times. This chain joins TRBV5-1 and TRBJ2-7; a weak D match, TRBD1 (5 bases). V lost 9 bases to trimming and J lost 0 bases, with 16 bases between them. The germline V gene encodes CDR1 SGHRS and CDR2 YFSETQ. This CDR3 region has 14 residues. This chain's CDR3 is CATSIGDISYEQYF. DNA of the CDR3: TGCGCCACCAGTATAGGGGATATCTCCTACGAGCAGTACTTC. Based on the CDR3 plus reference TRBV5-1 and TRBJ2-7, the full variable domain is KAGVTQTPRYLIKTRGQQVTLSCSPISGHRSVSWYQQTPGQGLQFLFEYFSETQRNKGNFPGRFSGRQFSNSRSEMNVSTLELGDSALYLCATSIGDISYEQYFGPGTRLTVT.

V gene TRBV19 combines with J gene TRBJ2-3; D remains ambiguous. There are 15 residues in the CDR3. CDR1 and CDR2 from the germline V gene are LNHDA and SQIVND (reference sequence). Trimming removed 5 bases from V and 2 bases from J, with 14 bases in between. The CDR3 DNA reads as TGTGCCAGTAGTGTCTACTCTACTACCACAGATACGCAGTATTTT. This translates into CASSVYSTTTDTQYF.

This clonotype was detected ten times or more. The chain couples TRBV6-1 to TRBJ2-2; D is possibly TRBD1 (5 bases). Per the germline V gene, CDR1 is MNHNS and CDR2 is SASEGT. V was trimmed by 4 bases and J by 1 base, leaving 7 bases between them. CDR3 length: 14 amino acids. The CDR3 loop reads CASSAGQNTGELFF. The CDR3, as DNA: TGTGCCAGCAGTGCCGGACAGAACACCGGGGAGCTGTTTTTT.

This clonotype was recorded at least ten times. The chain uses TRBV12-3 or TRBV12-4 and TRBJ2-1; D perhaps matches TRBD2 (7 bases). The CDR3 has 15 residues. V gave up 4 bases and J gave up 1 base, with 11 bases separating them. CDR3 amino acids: CASSSRGGSYNEQFF. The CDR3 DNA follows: TGTGCCAGCAGTTCGAGGGGGGGGTCCTACAATGAGCAGTTCTTC.

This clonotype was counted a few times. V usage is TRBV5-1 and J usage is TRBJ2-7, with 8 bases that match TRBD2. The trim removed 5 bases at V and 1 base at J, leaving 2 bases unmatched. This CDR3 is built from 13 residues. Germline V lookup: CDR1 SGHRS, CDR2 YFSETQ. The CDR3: CASRPSGSYEQYF. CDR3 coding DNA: TGCGCCAGCAGGCCTAGCGGGTCCTACGAGCAGTACTTC.

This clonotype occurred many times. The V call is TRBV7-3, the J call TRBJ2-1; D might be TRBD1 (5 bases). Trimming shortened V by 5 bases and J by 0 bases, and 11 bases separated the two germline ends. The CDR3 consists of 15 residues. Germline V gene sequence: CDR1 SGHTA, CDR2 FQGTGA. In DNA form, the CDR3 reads TGTGCCAGCAGCGTCGACAGAGCCTCCTACAATGAGCAGTTCTTC. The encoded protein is CASSVDRASYNEQFF.